This T cell receptor beta chain was found in a study of blood T cells in healthy people across ages. For the study at large: Per two T cells, about one barcoded beta molecule was captured through template switching.

Study-level findings and limits: Significant beta diversity loss was already apparent by age approximately 38, declining roughly linearly.

The second PCR ran 7 to 11 cycles with a sample-barcoded 5' primer and J-beta primers. TCRdb reprocessed the 5' RACE reads with MiXCR, giving one entry per CDR3 protein. The sample consists of around 400,000 distinct CDR3 sequences, about 52% of them appearing once. Only a few counts were recorded for this clonotype. As yet, its antigen is unknown. Each donor had approximately 10 milliliters of peripheral blood drawn. Extracted total RNA amounted to at least 5.5 micrograms for each sample. CDR1 SGHRS and CDR2 YFSETQ come from the germline V gene. The CDR3 contains 16 residues. The J segment lost 8 bases and the V segment lost 4 bases, leaving 12 bases of the junction unmatched.

The clonotype was recovered from a man between 60 and 75 years old in good health. This rearrangement joins TRBV5-1 to TRBJ1-4, with 9 bases aligning to TRBD1. Sequencing used blood. The CDR3 loop is CASSRLGGQGAEKLFF. The CDR3 DNA is TGCGCCAGCAGCCGTTTGGGGGGACAGGGAGCGGAAAAACTGTTTTTT. Combining the CDR3 with reference TRBV5-1 and TRBJ1-4 gives the whole variable domain KAGVTQTPRYLIKTRGQQVTLSCSPISGHRSVSWYQQTPGQGLQFLFEYFSETQRNKGNFPGRFSGRQFSNSRSEMNVSTLELGDSALYLCASSRLGGQGAEKLFFGSGTQLSVL.